This T cell receptor (beta chain) came from a study of T cell responses to AZD1222 COVID-19 vaccine. Notes on the study in general: Spike-specific TCR breadth and depth grew following two AZD1222 doses. Regions 160-218 and 743-854 held dominance among vaccine-associated CD4 TCRs, which spanned spike. Baseline serology detected seropositivity in only a handful of AZD1222 recipients.

A word on this clone: Its antigen is unknown.

The protocol was immunoSEQ multiplex PCR, while the TCRdb copy is restricted to in-frame clones and leaves out a portion. The sample has 140,000 to 150,000 clones, around 91% seen once. The clonotype originates from an adult in good health. The sequencing here drew on peripheral blood, taken on day 0 of AZD1222 vaccination.

The CDR3 spells CASRLEPNEQFF. DNA of the CDR3: TGTGCCAGCCGACTAGAGCCTAATGAGCAGTTCTTC. The chain couples TRBV5-5 to TRBJ2-1, with D possibly TRBD2 on 6 matching bases. V shed 7 bases and J shed 7 bases, with 12 bases lying between them. The V gene's germline CDR1 is SGHKS and CDR2 YYEKEE (reference sequence). CDR3 length equals 12 residues. Supplemented by reference TRBV5-5 and TRBJ2-1, the full variable domain reads DAGVTQSPTHLIKTRGQQVTLRCSPISGHKSVSWYQQVLGQGPQFIFQYYEKEERGRGNFPDRFSARQFPNYSSELNVNALLLGDSALYLCASRLEPNEQFFGPGTRLTVL.